This TCR beta chain was captured by sequencing in a study of T cell repertoires and Cas9 in healthy adults. About the research overall: Characterization of SpCas9-reactive CD4 and CD8 T cells covered multi-effector potency, cytotoxicity and lineage.

Here immunoSEQ multiplex PCR was the method, and the copy in TCRdb shows in-frame clones only, minus some. The sample includes about 1,500 clones, 93% of them seen just once. Worth noting for this clone: The identical CDR3 is also encoded by other nucleotide sequences in the sample.

The CDR3 length is 16 residues. With 0 bases removed from V and 5 bases from J, the gap between germline ends came to 19 bases. Germline V gene data show CDR1 as GTSNPN and CDR2 as SVGIG (reference sequence). The source material was SpCas9-reactive CD4+ effector T cells (CD137+, CD154-, CD25-, CD127+) from PBMCs; culture status not recorded. V gene TRBV30 combines with J gene TRBJ2-5; D may be TRBD1 (5 bases). This TCR came from a human donor in good health. DNA of the CDR3: TGTGCCTGGAGTGTAATTCCTCAGACAAGACAGGAGACCCAGTACTTC. Residues: CAWSVIPQTRQETQYF.